This T cell receptor beta chain was documented in a study of graft-versus-host responses after intestinal transplantation. Study conclusions and caveats: Recipient-marrow GvH clones were detected, some having first appeared in ileum or blood.

The CDR3 totals 13 residues. Germline CDR1 reads SGHRS; CDR2 reads YFSETQ. V was trimmed by 4 bases and J by 6 bases, leaving 14 bases between them. Method: immunoSEQ multiplex PCR; TCRdb's copy keeps in-frame clones and lacks some. Found here are 9,500 to 12,000 clones, just over 90% of them singletons; the top ten hold 3% to 4%. Time point denoted: postoperative day 105 after intestinal transplantation (dayNNNN = postoperative day). Worth noting for this clone: Its antigen remains unknown.

Sequences were derived from PBMCs, sampled 105 days after intestinal transplantation. This clonotype originated in a human patient who received an intestinal transplant, so some T cells may come from the graft donor. The chain has TRBV5-1 and TRBJ2-7, with D perhaps matching TRBD1 (6 bases). CDR3 DNA sequence: TGCGCCAGCAGCGGGGACATGAACATCGAGCAGTACTTC. This sequence encodes CASSGDMNIEQYF. Full variable domain (outside the CDR3, taken from reference TRBV5-1 and TRBJ2-7): KAGVTQTPRYLIKTRGQQVTLSCSPISGHRSVSWYQQTPGQGLQFLFEYFSETQRNKGNFPGRFSGRQFSNSRSEMNVSTLELGDSALYLCASSGDMNIEQYFGPGTRLTVT.